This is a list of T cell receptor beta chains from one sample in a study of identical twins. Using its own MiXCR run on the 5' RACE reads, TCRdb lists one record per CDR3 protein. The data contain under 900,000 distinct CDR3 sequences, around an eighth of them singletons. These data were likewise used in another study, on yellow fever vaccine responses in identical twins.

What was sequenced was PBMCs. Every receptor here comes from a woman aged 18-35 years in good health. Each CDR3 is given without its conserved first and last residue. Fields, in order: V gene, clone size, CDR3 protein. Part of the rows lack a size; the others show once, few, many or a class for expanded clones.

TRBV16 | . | ASSQLRLDSNQPQH
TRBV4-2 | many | ASSQDRGDNEQF
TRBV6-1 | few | ASYGQISGANVLT
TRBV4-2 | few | ASSQDHVDEQF
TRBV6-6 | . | ASSDDSYSPLH
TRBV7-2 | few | ASSPQQGFGETQY
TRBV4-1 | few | ASSQEAGGNTGELF
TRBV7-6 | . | ASSWATDTQY
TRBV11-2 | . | ASSSVAGRSYEQY
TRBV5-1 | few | ASSFLIEAGFGEQF
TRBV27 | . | ASKRSRHTGELF
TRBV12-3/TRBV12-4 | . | ASSLWGVGLSTDTQY
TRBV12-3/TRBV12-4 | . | ASSYSGRIQETQY
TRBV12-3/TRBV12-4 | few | ASSSQDLAGGEQF
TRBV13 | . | ASSRYRGRTDTQY
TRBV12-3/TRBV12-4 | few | ASSWLQGVGRKDIQY
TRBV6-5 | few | ASSYMGLSGSGNNEQF
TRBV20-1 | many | SAWDREKSTGELF
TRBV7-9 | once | ASSPRVGSYEQY
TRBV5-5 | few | ASSHQGQSNTEAF
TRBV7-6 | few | ASSLEQGNYEQY
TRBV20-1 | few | SAAQNSAEAF
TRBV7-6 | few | ASSLVIGQGTQY
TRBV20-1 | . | SARAQRLAGANTGELF
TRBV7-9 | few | ASSSTGGRVNYNEQF
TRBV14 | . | ASSQEGTGSGETQY
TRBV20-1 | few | SARGATGELF
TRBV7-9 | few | ASSSPPLPEAF
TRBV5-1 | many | ASSFLGDTDTQY
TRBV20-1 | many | SAQDGGPEAF
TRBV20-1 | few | SARGGSGNSYEQY
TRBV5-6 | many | ASRPLGGVYNEQF
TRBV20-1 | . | SATDGLQNIQY
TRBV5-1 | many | ASSLLGPGKNTEAF
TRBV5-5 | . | ASSHPPDTFNEQF
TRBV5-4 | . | ASNLVEHREPSSGYT
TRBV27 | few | ASSLYRTGDTQY
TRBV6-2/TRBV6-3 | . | ASSYSPGQGAPGRFYNEQF
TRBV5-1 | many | ASTLHDNYGYT
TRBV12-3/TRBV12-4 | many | ASSPHVGYNEQF
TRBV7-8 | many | ASSLTGQNLYNEQF
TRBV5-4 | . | ASSFPGRTEGEQF
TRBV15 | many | ATSRDTDSYEQY
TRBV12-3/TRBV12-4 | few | ASSFRLDRGRSDTQY
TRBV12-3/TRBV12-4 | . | ASSKGLAVNEQF
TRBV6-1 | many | ASRSTGGMNEKLF
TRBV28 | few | ASSLPGQGPYEQY
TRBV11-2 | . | ASSPRGDLGRLAKNIQY
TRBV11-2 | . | ASSSTATSDQPQH
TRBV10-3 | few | AISEWDSRQY
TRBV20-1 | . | SAQGQNDNQPQH
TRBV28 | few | ASTRDGRGQF
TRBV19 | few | ASSGTPMVNEQF
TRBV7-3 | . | ASSPRGQGVVTGELF
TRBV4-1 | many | ASSRAQTGNTEAF
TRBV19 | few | ASLSWMNTEAF
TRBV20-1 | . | SARPLRDNSPLH
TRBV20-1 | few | SASRTSYEQY
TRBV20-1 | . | CARTGASSYNEQF
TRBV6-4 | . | ASSDLRKYNEQF